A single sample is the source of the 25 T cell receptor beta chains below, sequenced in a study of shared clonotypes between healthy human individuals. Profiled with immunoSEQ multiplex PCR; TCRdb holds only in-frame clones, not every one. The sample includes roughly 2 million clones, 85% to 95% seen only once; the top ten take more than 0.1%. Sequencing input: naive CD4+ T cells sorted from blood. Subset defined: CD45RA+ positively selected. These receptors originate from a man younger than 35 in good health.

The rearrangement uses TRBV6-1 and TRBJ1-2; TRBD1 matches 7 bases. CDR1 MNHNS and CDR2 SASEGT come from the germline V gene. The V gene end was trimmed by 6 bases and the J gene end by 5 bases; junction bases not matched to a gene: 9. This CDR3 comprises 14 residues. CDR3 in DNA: TGTGCCAGCAGAGAACAGGGGACCTTGTATGGCTACACCTTC. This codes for CASREQGTLYGYTF.

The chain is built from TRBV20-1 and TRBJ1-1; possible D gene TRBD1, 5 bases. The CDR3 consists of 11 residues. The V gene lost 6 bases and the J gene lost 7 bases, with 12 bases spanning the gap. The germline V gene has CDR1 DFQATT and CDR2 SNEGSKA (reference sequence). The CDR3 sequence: CSAGRGFEAFF. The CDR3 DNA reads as TGCAGTGCCGGACGGGGGTTTGAAGCTTTCTTT.

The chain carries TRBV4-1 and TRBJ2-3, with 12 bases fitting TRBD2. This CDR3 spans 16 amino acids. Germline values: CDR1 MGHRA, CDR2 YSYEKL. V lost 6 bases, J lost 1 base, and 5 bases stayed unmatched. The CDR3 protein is CASRRLAGVGTDTQYF. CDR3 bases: TGCGCCAGCAGACGACTAGCGGGAGTGGGCACAGATACGCAGTATTTT.

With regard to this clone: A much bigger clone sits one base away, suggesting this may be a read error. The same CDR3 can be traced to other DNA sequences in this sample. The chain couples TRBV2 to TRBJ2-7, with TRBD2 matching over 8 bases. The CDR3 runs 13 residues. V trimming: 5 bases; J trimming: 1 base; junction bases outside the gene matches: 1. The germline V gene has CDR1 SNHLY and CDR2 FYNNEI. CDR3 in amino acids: CASSSGSSYEQYF. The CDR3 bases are TGTGCCAGCAGTAGCGGGAGTTCCTACGAGCAGTACTTC.

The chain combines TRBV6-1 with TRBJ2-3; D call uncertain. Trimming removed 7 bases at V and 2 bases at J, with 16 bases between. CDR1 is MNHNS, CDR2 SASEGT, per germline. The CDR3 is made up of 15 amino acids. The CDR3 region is CASTLRRANTDTQYF. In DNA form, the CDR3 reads TGTGCCAGCACATTGAGGCGAGCGAACACAGATACGCAGTATTTT.

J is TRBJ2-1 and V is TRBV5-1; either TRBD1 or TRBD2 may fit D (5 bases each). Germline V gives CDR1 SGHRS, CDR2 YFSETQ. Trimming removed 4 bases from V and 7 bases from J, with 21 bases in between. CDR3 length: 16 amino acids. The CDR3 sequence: CASSPVGVPSQNEQFF. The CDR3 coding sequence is TGCGCCAGCAGCCCCGTAGGGGTCCCTAGCCAAAATGAGCAGTTCTTC. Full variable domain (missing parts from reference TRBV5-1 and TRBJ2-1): KAGVTQTPRYLIKTRGQQVTLSCSPISGHRSVSWYQQTPGQGLQFLFEYFSETQRNKGNFPGRFSGRQFSNSRSEMNVSTLELGDSALYLCASSPVGVPSQNEQFFGPGTRLTVL.

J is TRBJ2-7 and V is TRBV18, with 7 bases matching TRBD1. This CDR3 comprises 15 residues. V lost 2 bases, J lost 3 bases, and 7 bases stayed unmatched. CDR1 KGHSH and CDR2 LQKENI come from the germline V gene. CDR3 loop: CASSPTNRGNYEQYF. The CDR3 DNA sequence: TGTGCCAGCTCACCAACGAACAGGGGAAACTACGAGCAGTACTTC.

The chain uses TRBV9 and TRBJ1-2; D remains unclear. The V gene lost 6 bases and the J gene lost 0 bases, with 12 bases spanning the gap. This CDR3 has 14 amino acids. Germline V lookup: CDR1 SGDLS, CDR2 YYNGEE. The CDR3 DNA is TGTGCCAGCACCATAGACCGAGCTAACTATGGCTACACCTTC. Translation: CASTIDRANYGYTF.

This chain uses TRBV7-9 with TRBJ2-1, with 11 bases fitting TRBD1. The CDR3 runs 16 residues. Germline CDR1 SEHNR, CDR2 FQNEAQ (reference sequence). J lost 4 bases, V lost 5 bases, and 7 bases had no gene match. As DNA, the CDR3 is TGTGCCAGCAGCCCTGACGGGACAGGGGGTTACAATGAGCAGTTCTTC. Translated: CASSPDGTGGYNEQFF.

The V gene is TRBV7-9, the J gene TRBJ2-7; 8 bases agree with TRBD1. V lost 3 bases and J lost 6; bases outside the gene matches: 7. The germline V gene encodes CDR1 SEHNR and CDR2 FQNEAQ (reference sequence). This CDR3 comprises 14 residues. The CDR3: CASSFLQGAGEQYF. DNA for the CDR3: TGTGCCAGCAGCTTCCTCCAGGGGGCTGGCGAGCAGTACTTC. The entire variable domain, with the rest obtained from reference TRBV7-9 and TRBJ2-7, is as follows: DTGVSQNPRHKITKRGQNVTFRCDPISEHNRLYWYRQTLGQGPEFLTYFQNEAQLEKSRLLSDRFSAERPKGSFSTLEIQRTEQGDSAMYLCASSFLQGAGEQYFGPGTRLTVT.

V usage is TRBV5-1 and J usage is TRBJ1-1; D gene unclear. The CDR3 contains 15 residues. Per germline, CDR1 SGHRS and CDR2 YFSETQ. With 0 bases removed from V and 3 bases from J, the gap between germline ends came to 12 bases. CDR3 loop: CASSLGALGDTEAFF. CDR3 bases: TGCGCCAGCAGCTTGGGAGCACTCGGGGACACTGAAGCTTTCTTT.

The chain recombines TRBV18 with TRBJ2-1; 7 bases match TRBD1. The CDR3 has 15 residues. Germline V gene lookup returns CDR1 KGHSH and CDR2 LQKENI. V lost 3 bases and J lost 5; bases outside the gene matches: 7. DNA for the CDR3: TGTGCCAGCTCACCCCCGGGACAGTCGGACAATGAGCAGTTCTTC. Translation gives CASSPPGQSDNEQFF. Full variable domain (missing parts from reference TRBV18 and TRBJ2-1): NAGVMQNPRHLVRRRGQEARLRCSPMKGHSHVYWYRQLPEEGLKFMVYLQKENIIDESGMPKERFSAEFPKEGPSILRIQQVVRGDSAAYFCASSPPGQSDNEQFFGPGTRLTVL.

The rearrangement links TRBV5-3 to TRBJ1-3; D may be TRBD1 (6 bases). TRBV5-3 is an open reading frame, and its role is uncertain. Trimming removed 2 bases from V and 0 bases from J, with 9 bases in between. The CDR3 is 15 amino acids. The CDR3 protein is CARSLQGSSGNTIYF. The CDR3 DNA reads TGTGCCAGAAGCTTACAGGGTAGCTCTGGAAACACCATATATTTT.

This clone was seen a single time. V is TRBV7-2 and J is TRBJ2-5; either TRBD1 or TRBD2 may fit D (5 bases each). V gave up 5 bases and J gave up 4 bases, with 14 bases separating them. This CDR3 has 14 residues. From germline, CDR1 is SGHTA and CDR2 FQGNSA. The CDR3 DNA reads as TGTGCCAGCAGCCAGGGACCGCAGAGAGAGACCCAGTACTTC. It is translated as CASSQGPQRETQYF.

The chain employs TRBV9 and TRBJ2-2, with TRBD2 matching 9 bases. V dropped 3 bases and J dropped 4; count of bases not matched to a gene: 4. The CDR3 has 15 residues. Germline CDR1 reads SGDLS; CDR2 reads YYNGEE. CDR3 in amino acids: CASSAGLAITGELFF. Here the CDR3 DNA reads TGTGCCAGCAGCGCTGGACTAGCGATCACCGGGGAGCTGTTTTTT.

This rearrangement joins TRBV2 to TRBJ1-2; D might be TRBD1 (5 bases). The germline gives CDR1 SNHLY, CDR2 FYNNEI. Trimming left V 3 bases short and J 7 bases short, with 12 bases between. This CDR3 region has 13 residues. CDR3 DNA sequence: TGTGCCAGCAGTGATGCCTTGGGACGTGGCTACACCTTC. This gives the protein CASSDALGRGYTF.

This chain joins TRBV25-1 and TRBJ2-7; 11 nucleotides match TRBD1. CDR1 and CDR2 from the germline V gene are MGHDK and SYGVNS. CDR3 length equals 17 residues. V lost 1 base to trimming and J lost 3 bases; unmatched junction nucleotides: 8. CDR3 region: CASSESLGQGGFYEQYF. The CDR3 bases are TGTGCCAGCAGTGAATCACTGGGACAGGGGGGATTCTACGAGCAGTACTTC.

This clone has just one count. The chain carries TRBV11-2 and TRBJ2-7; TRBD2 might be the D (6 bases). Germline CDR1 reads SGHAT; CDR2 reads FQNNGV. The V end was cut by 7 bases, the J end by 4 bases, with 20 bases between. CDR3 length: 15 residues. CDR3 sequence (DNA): TGTGCCAGCACCCGGTGGGGGGATCGATCATACGAGCAGTACTTC. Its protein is CASTRWGDRSYEQYF.

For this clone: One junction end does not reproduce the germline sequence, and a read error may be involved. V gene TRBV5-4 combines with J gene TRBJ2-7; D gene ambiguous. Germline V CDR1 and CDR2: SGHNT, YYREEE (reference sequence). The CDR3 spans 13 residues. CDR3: CASSLGQKYEQCF. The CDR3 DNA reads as TGTGCCAGCAGCTTGGGGCAGAAATACGAGCAGTGCTTC. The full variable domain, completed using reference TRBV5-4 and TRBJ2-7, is ETGVTQSPTHLIKTRGQQVTLRCSSQSGHNTVSWYQQALGQGPQFIFQYYREEENGRGNFPPRFSGLQFPNYSSELNVNALELDDSALYLCASSLGQKYEQCFGPGTRLTVT.

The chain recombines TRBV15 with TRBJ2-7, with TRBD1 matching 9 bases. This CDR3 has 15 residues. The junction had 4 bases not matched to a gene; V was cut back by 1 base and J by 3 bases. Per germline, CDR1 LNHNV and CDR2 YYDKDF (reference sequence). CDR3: CATSRGRGQGYEQYF. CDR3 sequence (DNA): TGTGCCACCAGCAGAGGAAGGGGACAGGGCTACGAGCAGTACTTC.

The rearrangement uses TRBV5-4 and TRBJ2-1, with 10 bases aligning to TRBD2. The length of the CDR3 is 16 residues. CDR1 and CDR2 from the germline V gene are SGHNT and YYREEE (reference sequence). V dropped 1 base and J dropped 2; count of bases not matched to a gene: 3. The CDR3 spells CASSLTSGRAYNEQFF. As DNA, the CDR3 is TGTGCCAGCAGCTTGACAAGCGGGAGGGCCTACAATGAGCAGTTCTTC.

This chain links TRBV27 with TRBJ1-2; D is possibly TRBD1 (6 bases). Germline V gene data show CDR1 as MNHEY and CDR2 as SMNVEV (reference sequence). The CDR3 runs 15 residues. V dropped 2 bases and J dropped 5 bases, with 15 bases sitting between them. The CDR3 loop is CASSLEGTPIYGYTF. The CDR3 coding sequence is TGTGCCAGCAGTTTAGAGGGGACACCAATTTATGGCTACACCTTC.

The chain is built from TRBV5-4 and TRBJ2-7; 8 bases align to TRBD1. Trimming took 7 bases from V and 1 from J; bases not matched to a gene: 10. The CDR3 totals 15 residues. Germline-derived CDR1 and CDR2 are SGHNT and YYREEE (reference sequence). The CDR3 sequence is CASGAGGERSYEQYF. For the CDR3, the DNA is TGTGCCAGCGGTGCAGGGGGCGAGAGGTCCTACGAGCAGTACTTC.

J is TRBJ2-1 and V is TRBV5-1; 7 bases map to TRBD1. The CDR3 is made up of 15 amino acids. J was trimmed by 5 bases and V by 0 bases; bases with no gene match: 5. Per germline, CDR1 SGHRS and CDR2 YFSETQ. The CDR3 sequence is CASSLGQGVHNEQFF. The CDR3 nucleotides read TGCGCCAGCAGCTTGGGACAGGGTGTCCACAATGAGCAGTTCTTC.

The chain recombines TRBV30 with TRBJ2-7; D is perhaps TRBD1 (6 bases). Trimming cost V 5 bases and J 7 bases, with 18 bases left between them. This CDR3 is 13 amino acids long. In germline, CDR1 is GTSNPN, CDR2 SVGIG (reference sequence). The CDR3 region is CAWSSGALREQYF. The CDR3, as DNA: TGTGCCTGGTCCTCAGGGGCCCTCCGAGAGCAGTACTTC.